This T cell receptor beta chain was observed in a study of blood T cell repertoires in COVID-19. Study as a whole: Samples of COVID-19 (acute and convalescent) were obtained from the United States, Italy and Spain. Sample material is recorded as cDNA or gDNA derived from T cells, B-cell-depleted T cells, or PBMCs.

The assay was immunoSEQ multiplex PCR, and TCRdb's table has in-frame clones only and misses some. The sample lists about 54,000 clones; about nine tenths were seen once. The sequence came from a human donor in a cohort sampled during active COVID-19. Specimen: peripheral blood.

This chain's CDR3 is CASSPGTGGTGELFF. The DNA for the CDR3 is TGCGCCAGCAGCCCCGGGACAGGGGGCACCGGGGAGCTGTTTTTT. This chain uses TRBV4-1 with TRBJ2-2; TRBD1 agrees at 11 bases. The CDR3 consists of 15 residues. V gave up 4 bases and J gave up 4 bases; unmatched junction bases: 2. Germline CDR1 MGHRA, CDR2 YSYEKL.